This entry lists 14 T cell receptor beta chains sequenced from one sample in a study of OX40 agonist ivuxolimab in advanced cancers. Libraries came from the immunoSEQ multiplex PCR assay. Drawn from immuneACCESS, this table holds only the in-frame rearrangements with V and J called that TCRdb kept. Clones are partly lost; checked studies trace under half to an unresolved V gene and leave the rest unexplained. This sample gives tens of thousands of clones in total; roughly 88% of them show up just once. Together, the top ten hold more than 9.5% of the sample. The starting material was CD4+ or CD8+ T cells sorted from blood, obtained in a trial of the OX40 agonist ivuxolimab. The source is an adult with an advanced solid tumor such as melanoma, head and neck, liver or kidney cancer.

The rearrangement uses TRBV7-8 and TRBJ2-5; a weak D match, TRBD2 (5 bases). In germline, CDR1 is SGHVS, CDR2 FQNEAQ. V was shortened by 2 bases and J by 5 bases, with 15 bases between the two germline ends. CDR3 length: 15 amino acids. CDR3 in DNA: TGTGCCAGCAGCTTACTCCAAACGGGGTCCGAGACCCAGTACTTC. Protein product: CASSLLQTGSETQYF.

The chain carries TRBV4-2 and TRBJ1-5, with no clear D. Germline assignment: CDR1 LGHNA and CDR2 YNFKEQ. This CDR3 comprises 15 residues. Trimming cost V 0 bases and J 5 bases, with 11 bases left between them. The CDR3 nucleotides read TGTGCCAGCAGCCAAGATACGGGCTCCTATCAGCCCCAGCATTTT. Translation: CASSQDTGSYQPQHF.

The chain couples TRBV9 to TRBJ2-3; 8 nucleotides match TRBD1. V lost 3 bases, J lost 3 bases, and 6 bases stayed unmatched. The germline CDR1 and CDR2 sequences are SGDLS and YYNGEE. The CDR3 extends over 15 amino acids. Written as DNA, the CDR3 is TGTGCCAGCAGCGATGACAGGGGCCCGACAGATACGCAGTATTTT. Translation: CASSDDRGPTDTQYF.

The chain combines TRBV5-1 with TRBJ2-3; 7 nucleotides line up with TRBD2. The CDR3 totals 15 residues. The V segment lost 4 bases and the J segment 4 bases; nucleotides outside the gene matches: 9. Germline V gives CDR1 SGHRS, CDR2 YFSETQ. The CDR3 sequence: CASSPGGGVPDTQYF. In DNA, the CDR3 is TGCGCCAGCAGCCCGGGAGGCGGGGTCCCAGATACGCAGTATTTT.

The chain links TRBV15 to TRBJ1-4, with D maybe TRBD1 (5 bases). There are 15 residues in the CDR3. Deletions cut 3 bases from V and 8 bases from J, with 16 bases between. Germline V gene sequence: CDR1 LNHNV, CDR2 YYDKDF (reference sequence). CDR3 DNA: TGTGCCACCAGCAGGGGGGGGGAGGATTTGGAAAAACTGTTTTTT. Its protein product is CATSRGGEDLEKLFF.

V usage is TRBV19 and J usage is TRBJ2-7; 9 bases are shared with TRBD1. Germline CDR1 reads LNHDA; CDR2 reads SQIVND (reference sequence). V was pared by 1 base and J by 0 bases, with 4 bases of the junction left unmatched. The length of the CDR3 is 16 residues. The CDR3 DNA is TGTGCCAGTAGTATAGTGGGACAGGGAAGCTCCTACGAGCAGTACTTC. Protein sequence: CASSIVGQGSSYEQYF.

The chain uses TRBV29-1 and TRBJ2-2; D unresolved. Trimming took off 3 bases at V and 1 base at J, with 6 bases between the two ends. The germline V gene has CDR1 SQVTM and CDR2 ANQGSEA. The CDR3 contains 13 residues. DNA of the CDR3: TGCAGCGTTGAGGCAGGGAACACCGGGGAGCTGTTTTTT. This encodes CSVEAGNTGELFF.

The chain is built from TRBV5-8 and TRBJ1-2, with D hard to call. The germline V gene encodes CDR1 SGHTS and CDR2 YDEGEE. V lost 7 bases to trimming and J lost 4 bases, with 11 bases between them. The CDR3 loop spans 12 amino acids. The CDR3 spells CASPRKTYGYTF. In nucleotides, the CDR3 is TGTGCCAGCCCACGAAAGACCTATGGCTACACCTTC. Full variable domain (remainder filled in from reference TRBV5-8 and TRBJ1-2): EAGVTQSPTHLIKTRGQQATLRCSPISGHTSVYWYQQALGLGLQFLLWYDEGEERNRGNFPPRFSGRQFPNYSSELNVNALELEDSALYLCASPRKTYGYTFGSGTRLTVV.

The genes are TRBV7-2 and TRBJ2-1, with D perhaps TRBD1 (5 bases). From germline, CDR1 is SGHTA and CDR2 FQGNSA. This CDR3 region has 15 residues. Trimming left V 1 base short and J 7 bases short, with 14 bases between. CDR3 coding DNA: TGTGCCAGCAGCTTAGGGCAGGGAATAAGGAATGAGCAGTTCTTC. Protein sequence: CASSLGQGIRNEQFF. Looking up the rest from reference TRBV7-2 and TRBJ2-1 gives the full variable domain: GAGVSQSPSNKVTEKGKDVELRCDPISGHTALYWYRQSLGQGLEFLIYFQGNSAPDKSGLPSDRFSAERTGGSVSTLTIQRTQQEDSAVYLCASSLGQGIRNEQFFGPGTRLTVL.

This sequence joins TRBV6-6 and TRBJ2-7; D is possibly TRBD2 (6 bases). The length of the CDR3 is 14 residues. Germline CDR1 is MNHNY and CDR2 is SVGAGI (reference sequence). V was shortened by 4 bases and J by 3 bases, with 13 bases between the two germline ends. The CDR3 protein is CASSSAGSSYEQYF. CDR3 sequence (DNA): TGTGCCAGCAGTTCCGCGGGGAGCAGCTACGAGCAGTACTTC.

The genes are TRBV2 and TRBJ2-7; 9 nucleotides align to TRBD1. This CDR3 is built from 15 residues. V lost 7 bases, J lost 2 bases, and 9 bases stayed unmatched. Germline V lookup: CDR1 SNHLY, CDR2 FYNNEI. CDR3: CASIRMGTGTYEQYF. In DNA, the CDR3 is TGTGCCAGCATCAGAATGGGGACAGGGACCTACGAGCAGTACTTC. Complete variable domain (other parts from reference TRBV2 and TRBJ2-7): EPEVTQTPSHQVTQMGQEVILRCVPISNHLYFYWYRQILGQKVEFLVSFYNNEISEKSEIFDDQFSVERPDGSNFTLKIRSTKLEDSAMYFCASIRMGTGTYEQYFGPGTRLTVT.

The CDR3 reads CASRLKGRGNQPQHF. The DNA for the CDR3 is TGTGCCAGCAGACTGAAGGGGAGAGGCAATCAGCCCCAGCATTTT. The rearrangement joins TRBV5-7 to TRBJ1-5; tentatively, D is TRBD1 (5 bases). TRBV5-7 is given ORF status, its function remaining uncertain. V shed 5 bases and J shed 2 bases, with 14 bases lying between them. This CDR3 has 15 residues.

This clone was seen a single time. Other DNA sequences in the sample encode the same CDR3. This chain joins TRBV19 and TRBJ1-1; D is undetermined. V lost 1 base and J lost 1, with 4 bases in between. The CDR3 is 13 amino acids. The germline V gene has CDR1 LNHDA and CDR2 SQIVND (reference sequence). The CDR3 nucleotides are TGTGCCAGTAGTATAGGTGGGAACACTGAAGCTTTCTTT. Translated, it gives CASSIGGNTEAFF.

The chain is built from TRBV2 and TRBJ2-3, with a possible D match to TRBD2 (6 bases). Germline assignment: CDR1 SNHLY and CDR2 FYNNEI. The germline V and J ends were trimmed by 7 bases and 0 bases, with 14 bases remaining between them. CDR3 length: 15 amino acids. CDR3 in DNA: TGTGCCAGCATAGGGTGGCGGGACAGCACAGATACGCAGTATTTT. Translating gives CASIGWRDSTDTQYF.